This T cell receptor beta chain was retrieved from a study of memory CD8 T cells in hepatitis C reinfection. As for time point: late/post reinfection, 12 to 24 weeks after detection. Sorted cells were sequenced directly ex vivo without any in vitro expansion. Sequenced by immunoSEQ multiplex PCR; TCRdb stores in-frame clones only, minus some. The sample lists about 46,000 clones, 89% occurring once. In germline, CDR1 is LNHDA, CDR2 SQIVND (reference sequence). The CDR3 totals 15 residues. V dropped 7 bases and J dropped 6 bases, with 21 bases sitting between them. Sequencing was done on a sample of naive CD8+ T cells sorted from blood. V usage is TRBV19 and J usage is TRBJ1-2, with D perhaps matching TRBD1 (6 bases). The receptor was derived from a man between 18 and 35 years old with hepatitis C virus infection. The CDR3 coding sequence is TGTGCCAGTACCTCTCCCGGACAGACGCCGGATGGCTACACCTTC. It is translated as CASTSPGQTPDGYTF.